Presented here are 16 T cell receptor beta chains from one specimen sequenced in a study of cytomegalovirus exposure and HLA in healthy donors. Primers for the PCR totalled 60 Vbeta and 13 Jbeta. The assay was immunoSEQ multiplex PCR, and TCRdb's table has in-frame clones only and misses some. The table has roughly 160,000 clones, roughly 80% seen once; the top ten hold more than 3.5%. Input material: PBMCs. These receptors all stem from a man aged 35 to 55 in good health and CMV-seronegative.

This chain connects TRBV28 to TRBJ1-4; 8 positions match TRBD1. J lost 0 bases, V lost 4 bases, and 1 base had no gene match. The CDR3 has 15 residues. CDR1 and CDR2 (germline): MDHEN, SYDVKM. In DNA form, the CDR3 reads TGTGCCAGCAGTTCACAGGGGGCAACTAATGAAAAACTGTTTTTT. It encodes CASSSQGATNEKLFF.

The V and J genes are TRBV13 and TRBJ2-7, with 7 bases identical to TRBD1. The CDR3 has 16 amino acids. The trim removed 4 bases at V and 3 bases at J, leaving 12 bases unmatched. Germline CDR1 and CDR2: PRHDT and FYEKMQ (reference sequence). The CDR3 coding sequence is TGTGCCAGCAGCTCCTCCACCTCTGGGACAGTCTACGAGCAGTACTTC. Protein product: CASSSSTSGTVYEQYF. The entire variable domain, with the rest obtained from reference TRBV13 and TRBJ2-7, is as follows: AAGVIQSPRHLIKEKRETATLKCYPIPRHDTVYWYQQGPGQDPQFLISFYEKMQSDKGSIPDRFSAQQFSDYHSELNMSSLELGDSALYFCASSSSTSGTVYEQYFGPGTRLTVT.

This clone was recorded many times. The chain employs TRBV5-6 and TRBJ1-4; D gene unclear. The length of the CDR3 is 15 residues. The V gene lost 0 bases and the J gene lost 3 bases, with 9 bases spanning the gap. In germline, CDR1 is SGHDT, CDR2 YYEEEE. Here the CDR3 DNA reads TGTGCCAGCAGCTTGGTAGAACGGGCTAATGAAAAACTGTTTTTT. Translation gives CASSLVERANEKLFF. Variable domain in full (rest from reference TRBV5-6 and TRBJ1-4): DAGVTQSPTHLIKTRGQQVTLRCSPKSGHDTVSWYQQALGQGPQFIFQYYEEEERQRGNFPDRFSGHQFPNYSSELNVNALLLGDSALYLCASSLVERANEKLFFGSGTQLSVL.

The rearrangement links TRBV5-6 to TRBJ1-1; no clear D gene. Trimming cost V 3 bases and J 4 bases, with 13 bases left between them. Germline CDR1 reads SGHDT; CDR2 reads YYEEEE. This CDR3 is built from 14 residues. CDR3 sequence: CASSSGIGSTEAFF. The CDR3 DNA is TGTGCCAGCAGCTCCGGGATAGGGAGCACTGAAGCTTTCTTT.

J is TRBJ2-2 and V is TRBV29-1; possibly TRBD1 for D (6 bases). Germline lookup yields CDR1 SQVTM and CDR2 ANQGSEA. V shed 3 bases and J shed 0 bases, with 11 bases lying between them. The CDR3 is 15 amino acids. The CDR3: CSVEVDRPNTGELFF. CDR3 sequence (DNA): TGCAGCGTTGAGGTCGACAGGCCGAACACCGGGGAGCTGTTTTTT.

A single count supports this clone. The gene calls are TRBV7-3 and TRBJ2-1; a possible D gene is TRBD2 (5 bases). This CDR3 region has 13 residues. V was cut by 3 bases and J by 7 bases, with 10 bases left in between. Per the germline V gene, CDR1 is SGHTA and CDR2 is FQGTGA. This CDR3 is CASSLDFLNEQFF. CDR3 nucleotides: TGTGCCAGCAGCTTGGACTTTCTGAATGAGCAGTTCTTC.

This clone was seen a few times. The CDR3 DNA reads TGTGCCAGCAGCCCTTCAGCGGCCCAAGAGACCCAGTACTTC. Translation: CASSPSAAQETQYF. The genes are TRBV7-9 and TRBJ2-5; tentative D call: TRBD2 (5 bases). Germline V CDR1 and CDR2: SEHNR, FQNEAQ (reference sequence). Between the trimmed V and J ends, which lost 5 bases and 1 base, there was a span of 11 bases. This CDR3 region has 14 residues.

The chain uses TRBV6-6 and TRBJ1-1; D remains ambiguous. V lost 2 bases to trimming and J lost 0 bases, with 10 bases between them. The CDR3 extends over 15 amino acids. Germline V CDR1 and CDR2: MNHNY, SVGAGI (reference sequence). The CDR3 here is CASSYDALMNTEAFF. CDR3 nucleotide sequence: TGTGCCAGCAGTTACGATGCACTAATGAACACTGAAGCTTTCTTT.

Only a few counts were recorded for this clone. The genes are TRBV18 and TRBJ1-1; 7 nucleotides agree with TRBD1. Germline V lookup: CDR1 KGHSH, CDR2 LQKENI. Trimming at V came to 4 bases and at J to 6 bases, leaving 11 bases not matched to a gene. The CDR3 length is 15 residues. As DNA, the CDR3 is TGTGCCAGCTCACTCCAACAGGGGAGTAGATCTGAAGCTTTCTTT. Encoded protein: CASSLQQGSRSEAFF.

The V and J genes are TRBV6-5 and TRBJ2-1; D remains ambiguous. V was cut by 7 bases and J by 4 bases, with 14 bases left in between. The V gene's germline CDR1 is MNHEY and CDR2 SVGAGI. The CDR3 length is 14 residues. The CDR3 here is CASTPVTGYNEQFF. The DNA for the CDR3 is TGTGCCAGCACCCCAGTAACCGGGTACAATGAGCAGTTCTTC.

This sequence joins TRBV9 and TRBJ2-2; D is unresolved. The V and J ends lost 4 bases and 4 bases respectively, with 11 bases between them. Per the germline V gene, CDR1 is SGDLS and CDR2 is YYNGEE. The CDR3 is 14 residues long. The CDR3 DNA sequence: TGTGCCAGCAGCCCACAGAAGAGCACCGGGGAGCTGTTTTTT. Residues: CASSPQKSTGELFF.

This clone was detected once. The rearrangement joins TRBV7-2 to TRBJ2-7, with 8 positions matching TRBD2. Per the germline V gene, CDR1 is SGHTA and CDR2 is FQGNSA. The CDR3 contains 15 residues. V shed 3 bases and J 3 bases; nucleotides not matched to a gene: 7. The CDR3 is CASSFYLGGDYEQYF. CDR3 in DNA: TGTGCCAGCAGCTTTTATCTCGGGGGGGACTACGAGCAGTACTTC. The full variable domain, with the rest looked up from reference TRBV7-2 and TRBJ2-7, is GAGVSQSPSNKVTEKGKDVELRCDPISGHTALYWYRQSLGQGLEFLIYFQGNSAPDKSGLPSDRFSAERTGGSVSTLTIQRTQQEDSAVYLCASSFYLGGDYEQYFGPGTRLTVT.

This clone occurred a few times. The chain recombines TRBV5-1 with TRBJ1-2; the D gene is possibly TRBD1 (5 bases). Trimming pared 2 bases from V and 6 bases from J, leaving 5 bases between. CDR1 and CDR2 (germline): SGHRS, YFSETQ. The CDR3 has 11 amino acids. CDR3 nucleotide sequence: TGCGCCAGCAGCTTCAGGGATGGCTACACCTTC. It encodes CASSFRDGYTF.

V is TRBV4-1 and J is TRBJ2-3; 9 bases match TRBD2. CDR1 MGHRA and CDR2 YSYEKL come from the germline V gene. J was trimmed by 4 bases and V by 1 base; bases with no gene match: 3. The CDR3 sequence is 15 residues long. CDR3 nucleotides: TGCGCCAGCAGCCAAGGTAGCGGGGGACCAGATACGCAGTATTTT. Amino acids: CASSQGSGGPDTQYF.

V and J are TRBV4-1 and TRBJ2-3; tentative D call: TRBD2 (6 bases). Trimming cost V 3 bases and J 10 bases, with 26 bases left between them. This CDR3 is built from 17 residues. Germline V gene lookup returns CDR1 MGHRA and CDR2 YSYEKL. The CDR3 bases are TGCGCCAGCAGCCAGTTCCCCTCCCCCCCCGGCCCGGGAGCGCAGTATTTT. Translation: CASSQFPSPPGPGAQYF.

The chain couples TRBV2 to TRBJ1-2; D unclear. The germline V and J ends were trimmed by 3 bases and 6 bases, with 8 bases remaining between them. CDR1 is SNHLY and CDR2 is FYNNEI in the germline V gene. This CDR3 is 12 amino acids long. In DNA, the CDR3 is TGTGCCAGCAGTGACAGATTCAATGGCTACACCTTC. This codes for CASSDRFNGYTF.